Each of the 25 T cell receptor beta chains below was sequenced from the same sample in a study of vaccination effects on CD4 cells after COVID-19. The ViraFEST assay expanded antigen-specific CD4+ T cells with viral peptide pools before sequencing. Upon completion of around eleven days in culture, CD4+ T cells were isolated. Their specific antigens are unknown. Libraries were prepared by immunoSEQ multiplex PCR; TCRdb keeps only in-frame clonotypes and omits some of them. The sample gives tens of thousands of clones, roughly 80% of which show up once; under 2% is in the top ten. Sample: CD4+ T cells from PBMCs cultured with HCoV-229E spike peptides, taken before COVID-19 vaccination. Every receptor here comes from a human donor who received a COVID-19 vaccine.

This chain joins TRBV6-6 and TRBJ1-3; D is ambiguous. The CDR3 is made up of 16 amino acids. Germline loops: CDR1 MNHNY, CDR2 SVGAGI (reference sequence). V lost 7 bases, J lost 1 base, and 17 bases lay in between. The CDR3 sequence: CASILGSGRSGNTIYF. Here the CDR3 DNA reads TGTGCCAGCATCCTGGGGAGCGGGAGGTCTGGAAACACCATATATTTT.

The V call is TRBV14, the J call TRBJ1-3, with D possibly being TRBD1 (6 bases). Trimming cost V 4 bases and J 1 base, with 8 bases left between them. The germline V gene encodes CDR1 SGHDN and CDR2 FVKESK. This CDR3 is 14 amino acids long. CDR3: CASSLQGSGNTIYF. CDR3 sequence (DNA): TGTGCCAGCAGCCTTCAGGGGTCTGGAAACACCATATATTTT. The full variable domain, with the rest looked up from reference TRBV14 and TRBJ1-3, is EAGVTQFPSHSVIEKGQTVTLRCDPISGHDNLYWYRRVMGKEIKFLLHFVKESKQDESGMPNNRFLAERTGGTYSTLKVQPAELEDSGVYFCASSLQGSGNTIYFGEGSWLTVV.

The rearrangement links TRBV30 to TRBJ1-4, with D uncertain. The CDR3 covers 13 residues. The V end lost 0 bases, the J end lost 8 bases, and 10 bases lay between the germline ends. The V gene's germline CDR1 is GTSNPN and CDR2 SVGIG (reference sequence). CDR3 DNA sequence: TGTGCCTGGAGTGTACTGGGTGGGGAAAAACTGTTTTTT. This encodes CAWSVLGGEKLFF.

The V gene is TRBV10-1, the J gene TRBJ2-1; tentatively, D is TRBD2 (5 bases). Germline CDR1 reads WNHNN; CDR2 reads SYGVQD (reference sequence). This CDR3 has 14 amino acids. V lost 5 bases to trimming and J lost 2 bases, with 10 bases between them. The CDR3 loop is CASSRELAYNEQFF. In nucleotides, the CDR3 is TGCGCCAGCAGTCGTGAACTAGCCTACAATGAGCAGTTCTTC.

The rearrangement links TRBV2 to TRBJ2-6, with 12 bases identical to TRBD1. CDR1 and CDR2 from the germline V gene are SNHLY and FYNNEI. The CDR3 has 16 amino acids. Trimming cost V 6 bases and J 2 bases; bases outside gene matches: 2. This CDR3 is CASRGTGGPGANVLTF. Written as DNA, the CDR3 is TGTGCCAGCAGAGGGACAGGGGGCCCTGGGGCCAACGTCCTGACTTTC.

The rearrangement uses TRBV7-3 and TRBJ1-1; 8 positions agree with TRBD1. After removal of 5 bases from V and 6 bases from J, the junction contained 5 bases not matched to a gene. This CDR3 region has 13 residues. Germline CDR1 is SGHTA and CDR2 is FQGTGA. The CDR3: CASSQTGVAEAFF. The CDR3 nucleotides are TGTGCCAGCAGCCAGACAGGGGTCGCTGAAGCTTTCTTT.

The chain joins TRBV19 to TRBJ1-5; 7 positions match TRBD1. V was pared by 6 bases and J by 6 bases, with 8 bases of the junction left unmatched. Germline V gene lookup returns CDR1 LNHDA and CDR2 SQIVND (reference sequence). The CDR3 sequence is 14 residues long. This CDR3 is CASRGTGDGQPQHF. The CDR3, as DNA: TGTGCCAGTAGGGGAACAGGGGACGGTCAGCCCCAGCATTTT.

The rearrangement links TRBV7-9 to TRBJ1-6; 9 bases line up with TRBD1. In germline, CDR1 is SEHNR, CDR2 FQNEAQ (reference sequence). The CDR3 runs to 14 residues. V shed 5 bases and J 7 bases; nucleotides not matched to a gene: 3. DNA of the CDR3: TGTGCCAGCAGCAAACAGGGGGCGAATTCACCCCTCCACTTT. Protein: CASSKQGANSPLHF. Full variable domain (outside the CDR3, taken from reference TRBV7-9 and TRBJ1-6): DTGVSQNPRHKITKRGQNVTFRCDPISEHNRLYWYRQTLGQGPEFLTYFQNEAQLEKSRLLSDRFSAERPKGSFSTLEIQRTEQGDSAMYLCASSKQGANSPLHFGNGTRLTVT.

This clone showed up just once. The V gene is TRBV20-1, the J gene TRBJ1-1; no definite D call. Germline V gene sequence: CDR1 DFQATT, CDR2 SNEGSKA (reference sequence). CDR3 length equals 14 residues. The V end was cut by 3 bases, the J end by 0 bases, with 11 bases between. The CDR3 protein is CSASMPGMNTEAFF. The CDR3 nucleotides read TGCAGTGCTAGTATGCCCGGGATGAACACTGAAGCTTTCTTT.

This chain joins TRBV30 and TRBJ1-1; no definite D call. Looked up from germline, CDR1 is GTSNPN and CDR2 is SVGIG (reference sequence). The germline V and J ends were trimmed by 1 base and 3 bases, with 9 bases remaining between them. The CDR3 covers 13 residues. The CDR3 DNA is TGTGCCTGGAGTGGGGATTTGGACACTGAAGCTTTCTTT. Its protein product is CAWSGDLDTEAFF.

The chain joins TRBV20-1 to TRBJ2-3, with unresolved D. Looked up from germline, CDR1 is DFQATT and CDR2 is SNEGSKA (reference sequence). The CDR3 consists of 10 residues. Deletions cut 8 bases from V and 14 bases from J, with 17 bases between. Here the CDR3 DNA reads TGCAGTCCAGCCCGGGCCGAGACGTATTTT. It yields the protein CSPARAETYF.

Of note for this clone: This sample also contains other DNA sequences that code for the same CDR3. The chain combines TRBV29-1 with TRBJ1-5; D may be TRBD1 (6 bases). Germline V gene lookup returns CDR1 SQVTM and CDR2 ANQGSEA. The CDR3 is made up of 12 amino acids. V shed 0 bases and J shed 7 bases, with 7 bases lying between them. Here the CDR3 DNA reads TGCAGCGTTGAAGAAGGGGGACAGCCCCAGCATTTT. Encoded protein: CSVEEGGQPQHF. Supplemented by reference TRBV29-1 and TRBJ1-5, the full variable domain reads SAVISQKPSRDICQRGTSLTIQCQVDSQVTMMFWYRQQPGQSLTLIATANQGSEATYESGFVIDKFPISRPNLTFSTLTVSNMSPEDSSIYLCSVEEGGQPQHFGDGTRLSIL.

V and J are TRBV9 and TRBJ1-2; 7 nucleotides align to TRBD1. Germline V gene data show CDR1 as SGDLS and CDR2 as YYNGEE. Unmatched junction bases numbered 4, after V lost 3 bases and J lost 2 bases. This CDR3 has 14 amino acids. This chain's CDR3 is CASSARTGNYGYTF. CDR3 coding DNA: TGTGCCAGCAGCGCACGGACAGGCAACTATGGCTACACCTTC.

This clone was detected only once. V is TRBV6-6 and J is TRBJ1-1; D is uncertain. Germline V gene data show CDR1 as MNHNY and CDR2 as SVGAGI (reference sequence). Between the trimmed V and J ends, which lost 7 bases and 4 bases, there was a span of 16 bases. The CDR3 is 14 amino acids. The CDR3 DNA is TGTGCCAGCAACTTCCCGGAGGGTTCCACTGAAGCTTTCTTT. Its translation is CASNFPEGSTEAFF.

The J gene is TRBJ1-1, the V gene TRBV24-1, with unresolved D. CDR3 length equals 13 residues. Trimming took 4 bases from V and 6 from J, leaving 11 bases between them. Germline V gene lookup returns CDR1 KGHDR and CDR2 SFDVKD. CDR3 region: CATSEGSSPEAFF. CDR3 in DNA: TGTGCCACCAGTGAAGGGAGCTCTCCTGAAGCTTTCTTT.

This chain connects TRBV7-2 to TRBJ2-5; D is ambiguous. Germline CDR1 is SGHTA and CDR2 is FQGNSA. CDR3 length: 11 residues. The V end lost 5 bases, the J end lost 5 bases, and 6 bases lay between the germline ends. Here the CDR3 DNA reads TGTGCCAGCAGCATCGGCGAGACCCAGTACTTC. Amino acid sequence: CASSIGETQYF.

This clone has more than one count but fewer than ten. The chain combines TRBV18 with TRBJ2-3; tentative D call: TRBD2 (6 bases). CDR1 and CDR2 (germline): KGHSH, LQKENI. The V gene lost 6 bases and the J gene lost 2 bases, with 15 bases spanning the gap. This CDR3 is 15 amino acids long. This CDR3 reads CASSLRGDFTDTQYF. Written as DNA, the CDR3 is TGTGCCAGCTCCCTTCGCGGGGACTTCACAGATACGCAGTATTTT.

The chain uses TRBV5-1 and TRBJ2-3, with D perhaps given as TRBD1 or TRBD2 (5 bases each). The V gene lost 2 bases and the J gene lost 1 base, with 8 bases spanning the gap. Germline V gives CDR1 SGHRS, CDR2 YFSETQ. This CDR3 has 14 residues. CDR3 in amino acids: CASSFGDGTDTQYF. The CDR3 DNA reads as TGCGCCAGCAGCTTCGGGGACGGCACAGATACGCAGTATTTT.

This chain links TRBV6-2 or TRBV6-3 with TRBJ1-2; 8 nucleotides align to TRBD1. The CDR3 is made up of 13 amino acids. With V trimmed by 5 bases and J by 4 bases, 3 bases remained unmatched. CDR1 and CDR2 (germline): MNHEY, SVGEGT. The CDR3 region is CASSPGTGYGYTF. CDR3 bases: TGTGCCAGCAGTCCGGGGACAGGCTATGGCTACACCTTC.

The rearrangement links TRBV18 to TRBJ2-3, with 8 bases that match TRBD2. CDR3 size: 17 residues. Germline CDR1 and CDR2: KGHSH and LQKENI. Trimming cost V 1 base and J 2 bases; bases outside gene matches: 8. CDR3 protein: CASSPLPGLGTTDTQYF. The CDR3 bases are TGTGCCAGCTCACCACTTCCGGGACTAGGGACCACAGATACGCAGTATTTT.

This chain links TRBV6-2 or TRBV6-3 with TRBJ1-1; D gene unclear. Germline loops: CDR1 MNHEY, CDR2 SVGEGT. Trimming stripped 0 bases from V and 4 bases from J, with 6 bases between. The CDR3 consists of 13 residues. CDR3 DNA sequence: TGTGCCAGCAGTTACTCCAGCCCCACTGAAGCTTTCTTT. It yields the protein CASSYSSPTEAFF.

The genes are TRBV4-1 and TRBJ2-7, with unresolved D. From germline, CDR1 is MGHRA and CDR2 YSYEKL. This CDR3 comprises 15 residues. V lost 1 base and J lost 3, with 13 bases in between. In nucleotides, the CDR3 is TGCGCCAGCAGCCAAGCCCCCACAGATAACTACGAGCAGTACGTC. This encodes CASSQAPTDNYEQYV.

This chain uses TRBV15 with TRBJ2-1; TRBD1 aligns across 10 bases. The CDR3 consists of 15 residues. Germline CDR1 is LNHNV and CDR2 is YYDKDF (reference sequence). With V trimmed by 5 bases and J by 7 bases, 8 bases remained unmatched. CDR3 bases: TGTGCCACCAGCGGGTCGGGACAGGGGAGGAATGAGCAGTTCTTC. Translating gives CATSGSGQGRNEQFF.

The chain recombines TRBV7-3 with TRBJ2-1, with 7 bases fitting TRBD1. V lost 2 bases to trimming and J lost 3 bases; unmatched junction nucleotides: 10. Germline V CDR1 and CDR2: SGHTA, FQGTGA. The length of the CDR3 is 17 residues. In DNA, the CDR3 is TGTGCCAGCAGCTTACCCGAACAGGGGTCCAGCTACAATGAGCAGTTCTTC. This translates into CASSLPEQGSSYNEQFF.

The rearrangement uses TRBV24-1 and TRBJ1-5; D is uncertain. The CDR3 consists of 22 residues. Looked up from germline, CDR1 is KGHDR and CDR2 is SFDVKD. V shed 5 bases and J shed 3 bases, with 34 bases lying between them. This CDR3 reads CATSAKLGLGRPSPGSNQPQHF. In DNA form, the CDR3 reads TGTGCCACCAGTGCCAAATTGGGTTTGGGTCGACCTTCACCCGGATCCAATCAGCCCCAGCATTTT.